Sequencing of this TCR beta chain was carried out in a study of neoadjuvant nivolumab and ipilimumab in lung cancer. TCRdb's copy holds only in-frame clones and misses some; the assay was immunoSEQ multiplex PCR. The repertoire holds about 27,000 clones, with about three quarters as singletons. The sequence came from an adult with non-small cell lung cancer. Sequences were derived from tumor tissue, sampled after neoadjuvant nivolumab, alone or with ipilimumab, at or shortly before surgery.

CDR3 bases: TGTGCCAGCAGCTCCCGGACAGGGTTCTACGAGCAGTACTTC. Translated: CASSSRTGFYEQYF. The V gene is TRBV7-2, the J gene TRBJ2-7; 8 bases are a match to TRBD1. Germline-derived CDR1 and CDR2 are SGHTA and FQGNSA. Trimming took 4 bases from V and 3 from J; bases not matched to a gene: 5. The CDR3 covers 14 residues.